Below, one TCR beta chain is given with its context. The treatment was: 15 to 20 received Ad26.COV2.S at low or high dose, single or two shots; several received placebo; per-sample allocation not given. At day 63 after the first vaccine or placebo injection, samples were drawn. SARS-CoV-2 spike from the Wuhan strain was encoded by the vaccine, an Ad26 vector. The data were obtained in a study of Ad26.COV2.S vaccination and SARS-CoV-2 variants. On the study more broadly: Donor was one of the participants in the Ad26.COV2.S arm of the COV1001 trial.

V lost 2 bases and J lost 8, with 10 bases in between. CDR1 and CDR2 (germline): SQVTM, ANQGSEA. The CDR3 extends over 12 amino acids. Some clones are missing from TCRdb's copy, which holds only in-frame ones; the method was immunoSEQ multiplex PCR. The table has about 440,000 clones, less than 95% seen once. The TCR comes from a person aged 18-60 years who received the Ad26.COV2.S COVID-19 vaccine or a placebo. The sequencing used peripheral blood, collected in a trial of Ad26.COV2.S vaccine versus placebo. The rearrangement joins TRBV29-1 to TRBJ2-1; D call uncertain. CDR3 residues: CSVEPGNDEQFF. CDR3 coding DNA: TGCAGCGTTGAACCTGGGAACGATGAGCAGTTCTTC.